This T cell receptor beta chain was documented in a study of T cells in Graves' hyperthyroidism and ophthalmopathy. Amplified regions were TCR beta CDR3 sequences from RNA transcripts. The HTBI primer set served for first-round RT-PCR of the TCR CDR3. TCRdb analysed the multiplex PCR reads with MiXCR anew, one entry per CDR3 protein. Of 200,000 to 250,000 distinct CDR3 sequences listed, about a sixth are singletons. There are many counts of this clonotype. Its antigen is currently unknown. CDR1 SGHVS and CDR2 FNYEAQ come from the germline V gene. The CDR3 length is 17 residues. V lost 1 base and J 0 bases, leaving 15 bases between the germline ends. Whole-study findings and limits: Before onset, ophthalmopathy was predicted by the model a median approximately 6.5 months earlier.

Sequenced input: blood. The chain couples TRBV7-6 to TRBJ1-1; possibly TRBD1 for D (6 bases). The sequence derives from a woman aged 45-59 years with Graves' hyperthyroidism. CDR3 protein: CASSLEQGSFMNTEAFF. The CDR3 region has the DNA TGTGCCAGCAGCTTAGAACAGGGCTCCTTTATGAACACTGAAGCTTTCTTT. Complete variable domain (other parts from reference TRBV7-6 and TRBJ1-1): GAGVSQSPRYKVTKRGQDVALRCDPISGHVSLYWYRQALGQGPEFLTYFNYEAQQDKSGLPNDRFSAERPEGSISTLTIQRTEQRDSAMYRCASSLEQGSFMNTEAFFGQGTRLTVV.